The 13 T cell receptor beta chains listed next were all sequenced from one sample in a study of blood T cell repertoires in COVID-19. The method was immunoSEQ multiplex PCR; TCRdb's version includes in-frame clones alone and lacks a portion of them. In the table there are 110,000 to 150,000 clones, about 84% of which are singletons. The sequencing input was peripheral blood. All receptors come from a woman aged 45-59 years with acute or convalescent COVID-19.

This clone has a handful of counts. The rearrangement uses TRBV7-3 and TRBJ2-1, with D maybe TRBD1 (5 bases). The germline V gene has CDR1 SGHTA and CDR2 FQGTGA. The V end was cut by 2 bases, the J end by 9 bases, with 11 bases between. The CDR3 covers 13 residues. CDR3 in DNA: TGTGCCAGCAGCTTACAGGGCGTCGGTGAGCAGTTCTTC. Translating gives CASSLQGVGEQFF.

V gene TRBV30 combines with J gene TRBJ2-6; D unresolved. The V and J ends lost 5 bases and 3 bases respectively, with 5 bases between them. CDR3 length equals 12 residues. From germline, CDR1 is GTSNPN and CDR2 SVGIG (reference sequence). The CDR3 sequence is CAWASGANVLTF. The CDR3 DNA reads TGTGCCTGGGCGAGTGGGGCCAACGTCCTGACTTTC.

This chain joins TRBV6-5 and TRBJ1-5; no firm D call. Germline loops: CDR1 MNHEY, CDR2 SVGAGI. Trimming pared 6 bases from V and 2 bases from J, leaving 14 bases between. This CDR3 is 15 amino acids long. The CDR3 is CASRRPIGGNQPQHF. The CDR3 bases are TGTGCCAGCAGAAGGCCAATTGGAGGCAATCAGCCCCAGCATTTT.

The chain recombines TRBV9 with TRBJ1-1; D unresolved. The CDR3 covers 13 residues. V lost 4 bases to trimming and J lost 10 bases, with 17 bases between them. In germline, CDR1 is SGDLS, CDR2 YYNGEE. CDR3 in DNA: TGTGCCAGCAGCCCCCAAGTGGGTACTAGAGCTTTCTTT. Its translation is CASSPQVGTRAFF. Variable domain in full (rest from reference TRBV9 and TRBJ1-1): DSGVTQTPKHLITATGQRVTLRCSPRSGDLSVYWYQQSLDQGLQFLIQYYNGEERAKGNILERFSAQQFPDLHSELNLSSLELGDSALYFCASSPQVGTRAFFGQGTRLTVV.

V and J are TRBV10-3 and TRBJ1-6, with a tentative D call TRBD1 (6 bases). V shed 2 bases and J shed 5 bases, with 10 bases lying between them. The germline V gene has CDR1 ENHRY and CDR2 SYGVKD. This CDR3 has 15 amino acids. In nucleotides, the CDR3 is TGTGCCATCAGTGAGCGTAACAGGGATAATTCACCCCTCCACTTT. Protein product: CAISERNRDNSPLHF.

This sequence joins TRBV2 and TRBJ2-1; 9 bases match TRBD1. V shed 7 bases, J shed 9 bases, and the junction held 7 bases outside the gene matches. Per germline, CDR1 SNHLY and CDR2 FYNNEI. CDR3 length: 13 amino acids. CDR3 coding DNA: TGTGCCAGCACGGACAGGGGTGAGGCTGAGCAGTTCTTC. As protein: CASTDRGEAEQFF.

The chain uses TRBV7-8 and TRBJ1-1; D call uncertain. Trimming took 3 bases from V and 3 from J, leaving 8 bases between them. Germline V gives CDR1 SGHVS, CDR2 FQNEAQ. The CDR3 spans 13 residues. The CDR3 here is CASSFEWHTEAFF. For the CDR3, the DNA is TGTGCCAGCAGCTTTGAATGGCACACTGAAGCTTTCTTT.

The rearrangement uses TRBV18 and TRBJ1-4; no reliable D call. V was shortened by 4 bases and J by 8 bases, with 11 bases between the two germline ends. The CDR3 has 13 amino acids. Germline V lookup: CDR1 KGHSH, CDR2 LQKENI. This chain's CDR3 is CASSRGEKEKLFF. The DNA for the CDR3 is TGTGCCAGCTCACGGGGAGAGAAAGAAAAACTGTTTTTT. Full variable domain (outside the CDR3, taken from reference TRBV18 and TRBJ1-4): NAGVMQNPRHLVRRRGQEARLRCSPMKGHSHVYWYRQLPEEGLKFMVYLQKENIIDESGMPKERFSAEFPKEGPSILRIQQVVRGDSAAYFCASSRGEKEKLFFGSGTQLSVL.

The chain combines TRBV7-8 with TRBJ1-5; no clear D gene. The V gene's germline CDR1 is SGHVS and CDR2 FQNEAQ. With 7 bases removed from V and 7 bases from J, the gap between germline ends came to 17 bases. The CDR3 consists of 14 residues. Here the CDR3 reads CASTRVGVNQPQHF. In nucleotides, the CDR3 is TGTGCCAGCACCCGGGTCGGGGTAAACCAGCCCCAGCATTTT.

The chain recombines TRBV27 with TRBJ1-1, with no clear D. The V end was cut by 8 bases, the J end by 4 bases, with 11 bases between. This CDR3 is built from 12 residues. Germline lookup yields CDR1 MNHEY and CDR2 SMNVEV (reference sequence). CDR3 DNA: TGTGCCAGCGGGTCCCGGGGCACTGAAGCTTTCTTT. Translating it yields CASGSRGTEAFF.

This clone has just a few counts. The chain combines TRBV25-1 with TRBJ1-4; a possible D gene is TRBD1 (5 bases). V lost 1 base, J lost 11 bases, and 17 bases lay in between. CDR1 is MGHDK, CDR2 SYGVNS, per germline. There are 15 residues in the CDR3. The CDR3 DNA sequence: TGTGCCAGCAGTGAATTTTCGACGGGACTAGGGAAACTGTTTTTT. It is translated as CASSEFSTGLGKLFF.

The chain recombines TRBV7-2 with TRBJ1-2, with D unclear. V gave up 0 bases and J gave up 7 bases, with 9 bases separating them. The CDR3 sequence is 13 residues long. Germline CDR1 is SGHTA and CDR2 is FQGNSA. CDR3 loop: CASSLAGSSGYTF. In DNA, the CDR3 is TGTGCCAGCAGCTTAGCAGGTTCTAGTGGCTACACCTTC.

The chain links TRBV5-3 to TRBJ2-4; possibly TRBD1 for D (6 bases). TRBV5-3 is marked as an open reading frame, function uncertain. The CDR3 is 16 amino acids. V was trimmed by 4 bases and J by 6 bases, leaving 20 bases between them. This chain's CDR3 is CARSSGQPGIRNIQYF. CDR3 DNA: TGTGCCAGAAGCAGCGGACAGCCAGGGATTAGAAACATTCAGTACTTC.